This T cell receptor (beta chain) was found in a study of blood T cell repertoires in COVID-19. Study information: The study drew acute and convalescent COVID-19 samples from the United States, Italy and Spain. Sources were T cells, B-cell-depleted T cells, or PBMCs; the material itself was cDNA or gDNA.

Produced via immunoSEQ multiplex PCR; TCRdb's table is partial and in-frame only. The sample carries more than 110,000 clones, roughly 84% recorded once. Germline CDR1 reads MGHRA; CDR2 reads YSYEKL. The CDR3 is 18 residues long. The V and J ends lost 4 bases and 0 bases respectively, with 20 bases between them. V gene TRBV4-1 combines with J gene TRBJ2-3; D is unresolved. This TCR came from a woman in her sixties or seventies with acute or convalescent COVID-19. Sequencing input: peripheral blood. The chain's CDR3 is CASSLKVPETTSTDTQYF. The DNA of the CDR3 is TGCGCCAGCAGCCTCAAGGTGCCTGAGACAACTAGCACAGATACGCAGTATTTT.